Shown below are 16 T cell receptor beta chains from a single sample sequenced in a study of blood T cells in healthy people across ages. A second PCR, run for roughly 7 to 11 cycles, used a sample-barcoded 5' primer plus a J-beta primer mix. TCRdb re-called the 5' RACE reads with MiXCR, one entry per CDR3 protein. The top ten hold over 10% of the sample, which has some 880,000 distinct CDR3 sequences, roughly 40% seen once. The specimen sequenced was blood. The receptors come from a man between 18 and 29 years old in good health.

The sample holds a few counts of this clonotype. One end of the junction does not line up with germline, which may come from a read error. This chain connects TRBV29-1 to TRBJ1-1; D gene unclear. Germline-derived CDR1 and CDR2 are SQVTM and ANQGSEA. The CDR3 runs 14 residues. CDR3 amino acids: CSGRGAVVDTETFF. In nucleotides, the CDR3 is TGCAGCGGAAGAGGAGCGGTTGTTGACACTGAAACTTTCTTT.

The rearrangement joins TRBV9 to TRBJ1-4; D is perhaps TRBD1 (6 bases). Germline V gives CDR1 SGDLS, CDR2 YYNGEE. V was pared by 0 bases and J by 3 bases, with 6 bases between. This CDR3 has 14 residues. The chain's CDR3 is CASSVAGANEKLFF. For the CDR3, the DNA is TGTGCCAGCAGCGTAGCAGGGGCTAATGAAAAACTGTTTTTT.

The rearrangement joins TRBV19 to TRBJ1-2, with D possibly being TRBD1 (6 bases). The CDR3 has 14 residues. V lost 4 bases and J lost 0, with 9 bases in between. Germline CDR1 reads LNHDA; CDR2 reads SQIVND (reference sequence). CDR3 in amino acids: CASSTGATNYGYTF. The CDR3 DNA reads as TGTGCCAGTAGTACAGGGGCGACTAACTATGGCTACACCTTC. Full variable domain (outside the CDR3, taken from reference TRBV19 and TRBJ1-2): DGGITQSPKYLFRKEGQNVTLSCEQNLNHDAMYWYRQDPGQGLRLIYYSQIVNDFQKGDIAEGYSVSREKKESFPLTVTSAQKNPTAFYLCASSTGATNYGYTFGSGTRLTVV.

This clonotype was detected many times. The V and J genes are TRBV7-2 and TRBJ1-2; no reliable D call. This CDR3 contains 14 residues. The germline V and J ends were trimmed by 5 bases and 0 bases, with 10 bases remaining between them. The germline V gene encodes CDR1 SGHTA and CDR2 FQGNSA. The CDR3 region has the DNA TGTGCCAGCAGCGAACACACAGCTAACTATGGCTACACCTTC. It specifies CASSEHTANYGYTF.

In its sample, this clonotype was seen a few times. The chain recombines TRBV7-2 with TRBJ2-7; TRBD2 matches 10 bases. V lost 4 bases and J lost 7; bases outside the gene matches: 7. The length of the CDR3 is 14 residues. Germline-derived CDR1 and CDR2 are SGHTA and FQGNSA. In DNA form, the CDR3 reads TGTGCCAGCAGCTGGAGGACTAGCGGTAGAGAGCAGTACTTC. Translated: CASSWRTSGREQYF. The full variable domain, in which reference TRBV7-2 and TRBJ2-7 provide the parts outside the CDR3, is GAGVSQSPSNKVTEKGKDVELRCDPISGHTALYWYRQSLGQGLEFLIYFQGNSAPDKSGLPSDRFSAERTGGSVSTLTIQRTQQEDSAVYLCASSWRTSGREQYFGPGTRLTVT.

Note on this clonotype: The junction and the germline gene differ at one end; a read error may be behind it. This chain uses TRBV7-9 with TRBJ1-2; TRBD1 agrees at 8 bases. Germline CDR1 is SEHNR and CDR2 is FQNEAQ (reference sequence). The CDR3 covers 16 residues. Here the CDR3 reads CSSSVPGQDTKYGYTF. DNA for the CDR3: TGTTCCAGCAGCGTACCGGGACAGGACACCAAATATGGCTACACCTTC.

This clonotype has more than one count but fewer than ten. V gene TRBV25-1 combines with J gene TRBJ2-5; D is perhaps TRBD1 or TRBD2 (5 bases each). Trimming took off 0 bases at V and 11 bases at J, with 13 bases between the two ends. The V gene's germline CDR1 is MGHDK and CDR2 SYGVNS. The CDR3 runs to 13 residues. CDR3 sequence (DNA): TGTGCCAGCAGTGAATACGGGGACCATGAGCAGTACTTC. It encodes CASSEYGDHEQYF.

This clonotype showed up just a few times. The V gene is TRBV27, the J gene TRBJ2-7; 8 bases agree with TRBD1. With 5 bases clipped from V and 7 bases from J, the junction kept 13 bases outside the gene matches. CDR1 MNHEY and CDR2 SMNVEV come from the germline V gene (reference sequence). This CDR3 has 15 amino acids. Written as DNA, the CDR3 is TGTGCCAGCAGTCACGGACAGGGTAAAAGGAATGAGCAGTACTTC. Encoded protein: CASSHGQGKRNEQYF.

The CDR3 spells CSASPRAGDNYGYTF. The CDR3 DNA is TGCAGTGCTAGCCCGCGGGCAGGGGATAACTATGGCTACACCTTC. The genes are TRBV20-1 and TRBJ1-2; maybe TRBD1 (6 bases). The CDR3 covers 15 residues. The germline V and J ends were trimmed by 3 bases and 1 base, with 15 bases remaining between them. In germline, CDR1 is DFQATT, CDR2 SNEGSKA (reference sequence).

The chain has TRBV3-1 and TRBJ1-1; TRBD1 might be the D (6 bases). The length of the CDR3 is 13 residues. Germline V gene sequence: CDR1 LGHDT, CDR2 YNNKEL (reference sequence). The germline V and J ends were trimmed by 1 base and 10 bases, with 13 bases remaining between them. This chain's CDR3 is CASSQGNRVVAFF. The CDR3 nucleotides read TGTGCCAGCAGCCAAGGGAACAGGGTTGTAGCTTTCTTT.

In regard to this clonotype: No DNA is shown, since the ends of the CDR3 on it are uncertain; the CDR3 is the one TCRdb lists. The rearrangement links TRBV9 to TRBJ1-2. Termini included, the CDR3 measures 14 amino acids. CDR1 SGDLS and CDR2 YYNGEE come from the germline V gene. This CDR3 reads CASSVGLGIYGHTF.

A few counts support this clonotype. The chain has TRBV20-1 and TRBJ1-1; 9 bases fit TRBD1. Trimming at V came to 6 bases and at J to 11 bases, leaving 10 bases not matched to a gene. The length of the CDR3 is 12 residues. CDR1 and CDR2 from the germline V gene are DFQATT and SNEGSKA (reference sequence). CDR3: CSAIRTGEDAFF. As DNA, the CDR3 is TGCAGTGCGATCCGGACAGGGGAGGACGCTTTCTTT.

Notes on this clonotype: A much larger clone lies one base from this, so it may be a read error. V usage is TRBV14 and J usage is TRBJ2-5, with 9 nucleotides matching TRBD1. The germline gives CDR1 SGHDN, CDR2 FVKESK. The CDR3 totals 16 residues. The CDR3 reads CAGSQGWDRAVETQYF. DNA for the CDR3: TGTGCCGGCAGCCAAGGATGGGACAGGGCTGTGGAGACCCAGTACTTC.

There are a few counts of this clonotype. The V gene is TRBV20-1, the J gene TRBJ1-2; the D is unclear. V was cut by 1 base and J by 8 bases, with 14 bases left in between. The CDR3 loop spans 13 amino acids. Germline assignment: CDR1 DFQATT and CDR2 SNEGSKA (reference sequence). CDR3 sequence reads: CSARGHLVFGYTF. The CDR3 nucleotides read TGCAGTGCTAGAGGACACCTTGTATTCGGCTACACCTTC.

This sequence joins TRBV28 and TRBJ2-5, with D unresolved. CDR1 MDHEN and CDR2 SYDVKM come from the germline V gene. The length of the CDR3 is 16 residues. V was cut by 3 bases and J by 0 bases, with 14 bases left in between. CDR3 in DNA: TGTGCCAGCAGTTTCCGGGCAGGCACGTACCAAGAGACCCAGTACTTC. Encoded protein: CASSFRAGTYQETQYF.

This sequence joins TRBV19 and TRBJ2-3, with no clear D. The V end lost 7 bases, the J end lost 3 bases, and 11 bases lay between the germline ends. Germline V gene data show CDR1 as LNHDA and CDR2 as SQIVND (reference sequence). The CDR3 totals 13 residues. The CDR3 protein is CASMADGTDTQYF. Written as DNA, the CDR3 is TGTGCCAGTATGGCCGACGGAACAGATACGCAGTATTTT.